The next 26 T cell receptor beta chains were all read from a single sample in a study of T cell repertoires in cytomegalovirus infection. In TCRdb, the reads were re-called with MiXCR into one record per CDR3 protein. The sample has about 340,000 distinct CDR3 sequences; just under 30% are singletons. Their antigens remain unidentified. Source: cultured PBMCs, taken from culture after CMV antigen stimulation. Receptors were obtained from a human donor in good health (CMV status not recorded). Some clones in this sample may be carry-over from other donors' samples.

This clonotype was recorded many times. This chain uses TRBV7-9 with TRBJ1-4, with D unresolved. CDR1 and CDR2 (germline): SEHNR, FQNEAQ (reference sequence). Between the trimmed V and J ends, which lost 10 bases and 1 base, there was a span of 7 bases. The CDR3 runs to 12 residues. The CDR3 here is CATRGTNEKLFF. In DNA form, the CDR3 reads TGTGCCACCCGGGGAACTAATGAAAAACTGTTTTTT. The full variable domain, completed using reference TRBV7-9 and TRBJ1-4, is DTGVSQNPRHKITKRGQNVTFRCDPISEHNRLYWYRQTLGQGPEFLTYFQNEAQLEKSRLLSDRFSAERPKGSFSTLEIQRTEQGDSAMYLCATRGTNEKLFFGSGTQLSVL.

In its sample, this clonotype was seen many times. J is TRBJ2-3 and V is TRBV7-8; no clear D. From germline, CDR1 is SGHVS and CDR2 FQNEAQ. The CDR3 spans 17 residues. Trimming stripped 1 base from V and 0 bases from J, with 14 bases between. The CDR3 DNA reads TGTGCCAGCAGCTTAGTCTCATGGACGTATAGCACAGATACGCAGTATTTT. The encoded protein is CASSLVSWTYSTDTQYF. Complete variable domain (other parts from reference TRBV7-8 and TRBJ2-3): GAGVSQSPRYKVAKRGQDVALRCDPISGHVSLFWYQQALGQGPEFLTYFQNEAQLDKSGLPSDRFFAERPEGSVSTLKIQRTQQEDSAVYLCASSLVSWTYSTDTQYFGPGTRLTVL.

CDR3 coding DNA: TGCAGCGTTGAAGATCAAACTGGTGGAAACACCATATATTTT. Translated: CSVEDQTGGNTIYF. The chain has TRBV29-1 and TRBJ1-3; D call uncertain. CDR3 length: 14 residues. Trimming pared 0 bases from V and 3 bases from J, leaving 9 bases between. Germline CDR1 and CDR2: SQVTM and ANQGSEA. Full variable domain (remainder filled in from reference TRBV29-1 and TRBJ1-3): SAVISQKPSRDICQRGTSLTIQCQVDSQVTMMFWYRQQPGQSLTLIATANQGSEATYESGFVIDKFPISRPNLTFSTLTVSNMSPEDSSIYLCSVEDQTGGNTIYFGEGSWLTVV.

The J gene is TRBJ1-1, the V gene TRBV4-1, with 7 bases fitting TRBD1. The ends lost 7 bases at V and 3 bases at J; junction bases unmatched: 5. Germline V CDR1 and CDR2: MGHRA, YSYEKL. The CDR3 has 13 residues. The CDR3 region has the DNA TGCGCCAGCAAACAGGGGATGTACACTGAAGCTTTCTTT. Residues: CASKQGMYTEAFF.

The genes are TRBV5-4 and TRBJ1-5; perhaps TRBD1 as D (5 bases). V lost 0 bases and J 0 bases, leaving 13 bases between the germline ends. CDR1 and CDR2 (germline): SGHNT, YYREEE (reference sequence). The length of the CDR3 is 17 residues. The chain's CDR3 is CASSLDGALNSNQPQHF. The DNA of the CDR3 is TGTGCCAGCAGCTTGGACGGGGCACTCAATAGCAATCAGCCCCAGCATTTT.

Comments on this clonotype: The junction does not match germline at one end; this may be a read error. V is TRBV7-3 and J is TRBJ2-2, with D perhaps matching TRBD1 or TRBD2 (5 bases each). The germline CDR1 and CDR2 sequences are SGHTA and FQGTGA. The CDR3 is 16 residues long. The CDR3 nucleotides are TGTGCCAGGAGCTCCTCCGGGACGGTGAACACCGGGGAGCTGTTTTTT. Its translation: CARSSSGTVNTGELFF.

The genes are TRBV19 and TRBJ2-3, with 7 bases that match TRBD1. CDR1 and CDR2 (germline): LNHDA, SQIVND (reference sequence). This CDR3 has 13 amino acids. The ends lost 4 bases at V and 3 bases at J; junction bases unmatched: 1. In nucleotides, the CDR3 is TGTGCCAGTAGTAACAGGGGAACAGATACGCAGTATTTT. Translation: CASSNRGTDTQYF.

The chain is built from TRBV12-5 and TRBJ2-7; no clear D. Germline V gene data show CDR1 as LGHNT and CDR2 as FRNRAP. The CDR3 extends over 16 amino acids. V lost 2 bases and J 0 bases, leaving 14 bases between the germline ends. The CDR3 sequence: CASGLYLYGISYEQYF. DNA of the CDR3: TGTGCTAGTGGTTTGTATCTATATGGGATCTCCTACGAGCAGTACTTC. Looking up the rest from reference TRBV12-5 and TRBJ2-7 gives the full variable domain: DARVTQTPRHKVTEMGQEVTMRCQPILGHNTVFWYRQTMMQGLELLAYFRNRAPLDDSGMPKDRFSAEMPDATLATLKIQPSEPRDSAVYFCASGLYLYGISYEQYFGPGTRLTVT.

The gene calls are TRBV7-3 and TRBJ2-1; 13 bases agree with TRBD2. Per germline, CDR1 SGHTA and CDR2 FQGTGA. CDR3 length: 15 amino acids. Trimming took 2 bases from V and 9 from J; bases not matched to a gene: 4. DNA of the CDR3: TGTGCCAGCAGCTTAGTACTAGCGGGAGGGGGTGAGCAGTTCTTC. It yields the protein CASSLVLAGGGEQFF.

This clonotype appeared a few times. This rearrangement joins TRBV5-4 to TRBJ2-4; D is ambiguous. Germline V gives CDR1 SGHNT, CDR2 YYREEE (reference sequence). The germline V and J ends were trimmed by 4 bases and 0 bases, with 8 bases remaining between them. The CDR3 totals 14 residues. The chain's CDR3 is CASSQKEAKNIQYF. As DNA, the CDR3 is TGTGCCAGCAGCCAGAAGGAAGCCAAAAACATTCAGTACTTC.

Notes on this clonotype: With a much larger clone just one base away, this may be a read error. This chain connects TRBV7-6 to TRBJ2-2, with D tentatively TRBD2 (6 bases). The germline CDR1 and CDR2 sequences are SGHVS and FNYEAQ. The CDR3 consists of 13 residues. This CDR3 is CTSSLGRTGELFF. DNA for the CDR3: TGTACTAGCAGCTTAGGGAGGACCGGGGAGCTGTTTTTT.

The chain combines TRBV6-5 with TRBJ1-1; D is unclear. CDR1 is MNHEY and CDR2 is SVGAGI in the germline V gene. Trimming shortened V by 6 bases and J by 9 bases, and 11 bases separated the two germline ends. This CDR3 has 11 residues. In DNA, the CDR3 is TGTGCCAGCAGGCTCGACGGAAAAGCTTTCTTT. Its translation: CASRLDGKAFF.

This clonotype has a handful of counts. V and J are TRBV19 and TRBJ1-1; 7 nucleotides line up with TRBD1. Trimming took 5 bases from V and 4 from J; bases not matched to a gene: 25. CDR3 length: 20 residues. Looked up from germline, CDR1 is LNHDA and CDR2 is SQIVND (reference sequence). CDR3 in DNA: TGTGCCAGTAGTGCCCGGGACAGCTCCCCTTGGCTTTTGGGTGTCACTGAAGCTTTCTTT. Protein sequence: CASSARDSSPWLLGVTEAFF.

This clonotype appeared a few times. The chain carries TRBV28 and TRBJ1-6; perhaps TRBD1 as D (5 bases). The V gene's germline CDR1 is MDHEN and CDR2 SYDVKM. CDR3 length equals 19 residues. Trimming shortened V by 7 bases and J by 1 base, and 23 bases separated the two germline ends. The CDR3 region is CASTTRRQGGESYNSPLHF. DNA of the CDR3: TGTGCCAGCACTACCCGTCGCCAGGGAGGGGAGTCCTATAATTCACCCCTCCACTTT.

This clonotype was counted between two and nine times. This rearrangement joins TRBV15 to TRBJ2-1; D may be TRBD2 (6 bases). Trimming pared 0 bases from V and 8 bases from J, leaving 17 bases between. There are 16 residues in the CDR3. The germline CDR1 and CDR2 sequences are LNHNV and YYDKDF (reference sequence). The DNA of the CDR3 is TGTGCCACCAGCAGAGAATATAATAGCGGAGGGTATGAGCAGTTCTTC. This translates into CATSREYNSGGYEQFF.

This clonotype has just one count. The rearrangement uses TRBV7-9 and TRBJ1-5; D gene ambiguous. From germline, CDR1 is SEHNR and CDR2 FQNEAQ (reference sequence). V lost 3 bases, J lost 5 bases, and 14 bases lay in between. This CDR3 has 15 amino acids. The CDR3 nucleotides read TGTGCCAGCAGCTTGGATGTGGCAAGTCATCAGCCCCAGCATTTT. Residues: CASSLDVASHQPQHF.

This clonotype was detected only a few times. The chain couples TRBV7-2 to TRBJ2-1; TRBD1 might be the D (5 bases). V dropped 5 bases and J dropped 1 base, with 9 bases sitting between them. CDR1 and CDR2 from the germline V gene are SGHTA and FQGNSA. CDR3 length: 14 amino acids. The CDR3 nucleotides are TGTGCCAGCAGCCCGACAGTTTCCTACAATGAGCAGTTCTTC. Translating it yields CASSPTVSYNEQFF.

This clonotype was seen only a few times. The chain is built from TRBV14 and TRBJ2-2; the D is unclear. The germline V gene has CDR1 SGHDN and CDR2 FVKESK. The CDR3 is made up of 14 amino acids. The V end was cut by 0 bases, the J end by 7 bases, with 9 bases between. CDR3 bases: TGTGCCAGCAGCCAAGATCGGTTTGGCGGGGAGCTGTTTTTT. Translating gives CASSQDRFGGELFF. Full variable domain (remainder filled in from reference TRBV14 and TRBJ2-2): EAGVTQFPSHSVIEKGQTVTLRCDPISGHDNLYWYRRVMGKEIKFLLHFVKESKQDESGMPNNRFLAERTGGTYSTLKVQPAELEDSGVYFCASSQDRFGGELFFGEGSRLTVL.

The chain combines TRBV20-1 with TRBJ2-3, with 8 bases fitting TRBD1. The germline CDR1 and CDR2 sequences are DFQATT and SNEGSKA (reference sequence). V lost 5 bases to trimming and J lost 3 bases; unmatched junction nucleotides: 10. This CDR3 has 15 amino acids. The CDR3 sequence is CSAENRDRWTDTQYF. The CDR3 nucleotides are TGCAGTGCTGAGAACCGGGACAGGTGGACAGATACGCAGTATTTT.

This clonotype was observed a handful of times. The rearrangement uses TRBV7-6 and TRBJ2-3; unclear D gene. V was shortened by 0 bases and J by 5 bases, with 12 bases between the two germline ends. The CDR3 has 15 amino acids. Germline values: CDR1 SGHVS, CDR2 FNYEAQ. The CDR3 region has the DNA TGTGCCAGCAGCTTAGCGGTGGGCGAGGTAGATACGCAGTATTTT. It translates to CASSLAVGEVDTQYF.

This CDR3 is CASSPWGNPDTQYF. In nucleotides, the CDR3 is TGTGCCAGCAGCCCCTGGGGGAACCCAGATACGCAGTATTTT. The rearrangement joins TRBV7-2 to TRBJ2-3; tentatively, D is TRBD1 or TRBD2 (5 bases each). The CDR3 consists of 14 residues. Trimming removed 5 bases at V and 4 bases at J, with 13 bases between. Germline V gene data show CDR1 as SGHTA and CDR2 as FQGNSA.

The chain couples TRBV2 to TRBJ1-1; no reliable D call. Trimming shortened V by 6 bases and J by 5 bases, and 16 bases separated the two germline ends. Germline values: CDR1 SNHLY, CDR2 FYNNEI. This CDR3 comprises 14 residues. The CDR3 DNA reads TGTGCCAGCAGGGAGGGCACCCCGGGGACTGAAGCTTTCTTT. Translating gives CASREGTPGTEAFF. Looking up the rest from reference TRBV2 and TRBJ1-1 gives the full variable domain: EPEVTQTPSHQVTQMGQEVILRCVPISNHLYFYWYRQILGQKVEFLVSFYNNEISEKSEIFDDQFSVERPDGSNFTLKIRSTKLEDSAMYFCASREGTPGTEAFFGQGTRLTVV.

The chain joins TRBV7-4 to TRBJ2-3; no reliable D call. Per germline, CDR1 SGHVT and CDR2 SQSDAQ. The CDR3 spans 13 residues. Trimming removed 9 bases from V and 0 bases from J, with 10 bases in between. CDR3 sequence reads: CASAVGSTDTQYF. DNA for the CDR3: TGTGCCAGTGCAGTGGGGAGCACAGATACGCAGTATTTT.

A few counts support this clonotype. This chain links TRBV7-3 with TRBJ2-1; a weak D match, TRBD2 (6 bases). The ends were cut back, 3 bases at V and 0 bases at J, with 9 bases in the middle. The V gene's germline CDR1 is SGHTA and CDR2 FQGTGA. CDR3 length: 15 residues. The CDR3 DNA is TGTGCCAGCAGCTTGGCGGGACCCTCCTACAATGAGCAGTTCTTC. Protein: CASSLAGPSYNEQFF.

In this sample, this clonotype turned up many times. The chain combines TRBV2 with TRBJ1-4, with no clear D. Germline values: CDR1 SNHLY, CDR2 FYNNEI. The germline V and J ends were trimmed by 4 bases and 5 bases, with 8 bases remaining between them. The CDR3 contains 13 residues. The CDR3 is CASSGDSNEKLFF. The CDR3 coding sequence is TGTGCCAGCAGTGGGGATTCAAATGAAAAACTGTTTTTT.

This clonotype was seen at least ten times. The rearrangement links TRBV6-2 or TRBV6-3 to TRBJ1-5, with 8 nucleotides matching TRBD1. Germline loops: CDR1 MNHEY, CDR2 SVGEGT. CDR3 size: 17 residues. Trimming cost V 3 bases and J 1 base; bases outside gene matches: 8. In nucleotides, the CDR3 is TGTGCCAGCAGTTATGCACGGCACAGGGGGAGCAATCAGCCCCAGCATTTT. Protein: CASSYARHRGSNQPQHF.